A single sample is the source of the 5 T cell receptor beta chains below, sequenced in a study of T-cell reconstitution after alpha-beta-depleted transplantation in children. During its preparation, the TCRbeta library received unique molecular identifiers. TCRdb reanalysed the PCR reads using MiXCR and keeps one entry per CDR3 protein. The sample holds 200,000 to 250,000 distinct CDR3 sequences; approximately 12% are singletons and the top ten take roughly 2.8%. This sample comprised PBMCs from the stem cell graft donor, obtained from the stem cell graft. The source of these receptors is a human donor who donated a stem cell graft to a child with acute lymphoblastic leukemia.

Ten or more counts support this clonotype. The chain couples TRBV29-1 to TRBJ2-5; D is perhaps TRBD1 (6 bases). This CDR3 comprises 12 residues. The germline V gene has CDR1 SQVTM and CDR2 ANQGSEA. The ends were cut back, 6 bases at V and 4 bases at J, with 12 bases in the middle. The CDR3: CSVATGRETQYF. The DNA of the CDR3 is TGCAGCGTGGCTACAGGGAGAGAGACCCAGTACTTC.

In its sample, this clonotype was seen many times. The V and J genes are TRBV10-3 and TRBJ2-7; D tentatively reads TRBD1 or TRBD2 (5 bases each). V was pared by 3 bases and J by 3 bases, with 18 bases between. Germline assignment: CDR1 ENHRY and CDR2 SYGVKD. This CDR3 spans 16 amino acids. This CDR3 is CAISDSHNPGHYEQYF. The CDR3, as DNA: TGTGCCATCAGTGACTCCCATAATCCGGGGCACTACGAGCAGTACTTC.

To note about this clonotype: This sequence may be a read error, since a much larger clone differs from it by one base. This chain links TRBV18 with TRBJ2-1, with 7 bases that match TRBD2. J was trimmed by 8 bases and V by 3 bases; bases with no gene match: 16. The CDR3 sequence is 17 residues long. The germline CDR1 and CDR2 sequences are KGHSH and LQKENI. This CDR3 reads CASSPTRTRGSEDEQFF. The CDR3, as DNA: TGTGCCAGCTCACCTACTCGGACTAGAGGGAGTGAGGATGAGCAGTTCTTC.

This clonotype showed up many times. As DNA, the CDR3 is TGTGCCAGTAGTATTCACCTATTAAGGGATGGCTACACCTTC. It is translated as CASSIHLLRDGYTF. J is TRBJ1-2 and V is TRBV19, with D unclear. V shed 3 bases and J shed 6 bases, with 14 bases lying between them. The CDR3 length is 14 residues. Germline CDR1 is LNHDA and CDR2 is SQIVND (reference sequence).

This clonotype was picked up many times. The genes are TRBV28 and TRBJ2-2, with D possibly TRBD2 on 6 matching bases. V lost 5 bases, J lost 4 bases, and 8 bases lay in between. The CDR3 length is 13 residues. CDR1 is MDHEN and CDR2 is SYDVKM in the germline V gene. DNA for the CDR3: TGTGCCAGCAGTGTAGCGGTCACCGGGGAGCTGTTTTTT. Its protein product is CASSVAVTGELFF.